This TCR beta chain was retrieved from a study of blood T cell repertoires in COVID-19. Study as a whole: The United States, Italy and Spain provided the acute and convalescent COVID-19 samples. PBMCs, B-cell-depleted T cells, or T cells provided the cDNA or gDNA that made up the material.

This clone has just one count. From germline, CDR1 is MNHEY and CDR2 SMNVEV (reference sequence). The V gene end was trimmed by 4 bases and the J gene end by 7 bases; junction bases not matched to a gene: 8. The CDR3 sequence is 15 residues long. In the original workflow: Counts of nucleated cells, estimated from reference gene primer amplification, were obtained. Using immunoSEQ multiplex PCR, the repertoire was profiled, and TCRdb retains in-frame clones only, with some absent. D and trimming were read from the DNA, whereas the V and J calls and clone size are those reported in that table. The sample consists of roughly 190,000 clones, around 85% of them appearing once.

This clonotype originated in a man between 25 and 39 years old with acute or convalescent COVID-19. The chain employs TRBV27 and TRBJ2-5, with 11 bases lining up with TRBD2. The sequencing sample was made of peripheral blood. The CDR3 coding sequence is TGTGCCAGCAGTTCCGGGACTAGCGGCTCGGGGACCCAGTACTTC. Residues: CASSSGTSGSGTQYF.